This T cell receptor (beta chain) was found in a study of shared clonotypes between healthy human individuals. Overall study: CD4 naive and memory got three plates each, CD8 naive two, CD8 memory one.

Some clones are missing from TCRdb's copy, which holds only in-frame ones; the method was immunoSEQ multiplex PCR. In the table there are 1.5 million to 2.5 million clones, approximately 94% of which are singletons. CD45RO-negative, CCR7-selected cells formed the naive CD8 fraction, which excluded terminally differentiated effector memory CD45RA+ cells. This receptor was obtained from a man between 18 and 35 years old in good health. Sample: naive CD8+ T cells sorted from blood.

CDR3 residues: CASSPVQGEGSPLHF. CDR3 nucleotides: TGTGCCAGCAGCCCAGTCCAGGGGGAAGGTTCACCCCTCCACTTT. V is TRBV7-9 and J is TRBJ1-6; 7 bases match TRBD1. The CDR3 has 15 residues. The germline gives CDR1 SEHNR, CDR2 FQNEAQ (reference sequence). V lost 5 bases, J lost 9 bases, and 10 bases stayed unmatched.